The 7 T cell receptor beta chains presented below share a single source sample, sequenced in a study of blood T cells in healthy people across ages. A sample-barcoded 5' primer and a J-beta primer mix were used in a second PCR of roughly 7 to 12 cycles. TCRdb processed the 5' RACE reads anew with MiXCR; each CDR3 protein has one entry. The table shows roughly 1.9 million distinct CDR3 sequences, with about two fifths occurring only once. The sequenced sample was blood. These receptors originate from a human donor in good health.

The chain recombines TRBV18 with TRBJ2-7, with D possibly matching TRBD1 (5 bases). This CDR3 comprises 14 residues. The V end was cut by 3 bases, the J end by 3 bases, with 12 bases between. Germline-derived CDR1 and CDR2 are KGHSH and LQKENI. CDR3 sequence: CASSPRTTDYEQYF. The CDR3 bases are TGTGCCAGCTCACCCAGGACAACTGACTACGAGCAGTACTTC.

The V and J genes are TRBV10-3 and TRBJ2-5, with a possible D match to TRBD1 (5 bases). Germline lookup yields CDR1 ENHRY and CDR2 SYGVKD. This CDR3 region has 11 residues. CDR3 residues: CATQGQETQYF. CDR3 DNA: TGTGCTACCCAGGGACAAGAGACCCAGTACTTC.

The chain uses TRBV7-9 and TRBJ2-5; TRBD1 aligns across 9 bases. Germline CDR1 is SEHNR and CDR2 is FQNEAQ (reference sequence). This CDR3 contains 12 residues. CDR3 coding DNA: TGTGGTACAGGGGGCAGAGAGGAGACCCAGTACTTC. Its protein product is CGTGGREETQYF.

V is TRBV7-8 and J is TRBJ1-5; D is ambiguous. Germline-derived CDR1 and CDR2 are SGHVS and FQNEAQ. The CDR3 extends over 16 amino acids. V was cut by 3 bases and J by 0 bases, with 12 bases left in between. The CDR3 sequence: CASSFGSVDSNQPQHF. The CDR3 DNA follows: TGTGCCAGCAGCTTCGGGTCCGTTGATAGCAATCAGCCCCAGCATTTT.

The rearrangement uses TRBV24-1 and TRBJ2-7; 11 nucleotides match TRBD1. TRBJ2-5 explains the end of the DNA better; the J call may be wrong. The germline CDR1 and CDR2 sequences are KGHDR and SFDVKD. CDR3 size: 18 residues. Here the CDR3 DNA reads TGTGCCACCAGTGATTCGAGGCCGGGACAGGGGGTTGGGGAGACCCAGTACTTC. Translation gives CATSDSRPGQGVGETQYF.

This clonotype has just a few counts. The junction does not match germline at one end; this may be a read error. V usage is TRBV5-1 and J usage is TRBJ1-4, with a tentative D call TRBD1 (5 bases). The length of the CDR3 is 13 residues. The germline gives CDR1 SGHRS, CDR2 YFSETQ. In nucleotides, the CDR3 is TGCGCCGGCAGCACTGGACAATCCGAAAAACTGTTTTTT. It codes for CAGSTGQSEKLFF. Together with reference TRBV5-1 and TRBJ1-4, the CDR3 gives the full variable domain: KAGVTQTPRYLIKTRGQQVTLSCSPISGHRSVSWYQQTPGQGLQFLFEYFSETQRNKGNFPGRFSGRQFSNSRSEMNVSTLELGDSALYLCAGSTGQSEKLFFGSGTQLSVL.

The rearrangement links TRBV7-2 to TRBJ1-2, with D maybe TRBD1 (5 bases). The CDR3 covers 15 residues. The V and J ends lost 1 base and 1 base respectively, with 10 bases between them. The germline CDR1 and CDR2 sequences are SGHTA and FQGNSA. The CDR3 nucleotides are TGTGCCAGCAGCTTAGTTATTGGGGGTAACTATGGCTACACCTTC. Protein sequence: CASSLVIGGNYGYTF.